This entry concerns a single TCR beta chain. V lost 4 bases to trimming and J lost 4 bases, with 16 bases between them. The V gene's germline CDR1 is SGHNT and CDR2 YENEEA. The CDR3 extends over 15 amino acids. This sample is part of a study of OX40 agonist ivuxolimab in advanced cancers. The assay was immunoSEQ multiplex PCR, and TCRdb's table has in-frame clones only and misses some. The sample contains around 63,000 clones, 85% to 90% of which appear only once. This receptor was obtained from an adult with an advanced solid tumor such as melanoma, head and neck, liver or kidney cancer. Sequencing was performed on CD4+ or CD8+ T cells sorted from blood, taken in a trial of the OX40 agonist ivuxolimab. This sequence joins TRBV11-3 and TRBJ2-5; either TRBD1 or TRBD2 may supply D (6 bases each). DNA for the CDR3: TGTGCCAGCAGCTCCAGTGGGGGGCTGGGAGAGACCCAGTACTTC. Translation gives CASSSSGGLGETQYF.